This T cell receptor beta chain appears in the sequencing data of a study of T cells in Graves' hyperthyroidism and ophthalmopathy. Study results and limitations: Ophthalmopathy and stable hyperthyroidism were separated by a 13 V-J model. Most clonotypes expanded in the thyroid (above 0.001) were also present in blood.

Researchers took RNA transcripts and amplified the TCR beta CDR3 regions from them. A set of HTBI primers served as the primers for a first-round RT-PCR of the TCR CDR3. TCRdb re-analysed the multiplex PCR reads in MiXCR, keeping a single row per CDR3 protein. Among hundreds of thousands of distinct CDR3 sequences listed, 11% to 15% were seen once. Patients were excluded because of uncontrolled infection, other autoimmune disease, pregnancy or lactation. Each diagnosis was grounded in clinical symptoms, serum thyroxine and TRAb, thyroid ultrasound, and orbital computed tomography. This CDR3 contains 13 residues. The V end was cut by 6 bases, the J end by 4 bases, with 7 bases between. Germline V CDR1 and CDR2: LGHDT, YNNKEL (reference sequence). As concerns this clonotype: Antigen specificity is unknown.

This sequence originates from a woman aged 18-29 years with Graves' hyperthyroidism. The chain carries TRBV3-1 and TRBJ2-6; D uncertain. The sequencing sample was made of blood. CDR3 protein: CASRSPGANVLTF. CDR3 nucleotides: TGTGCCAGCAGGTCCCCCGGGGCCAACGTCCTGACTTTC.